The subject of this entry is one TCR beta chain. Measured with immunoSEQ multiplex PCR; TCRdb has only the in-frame clones, and not every one. The data hold around 70,000 clones, with about 89% observed a single time. This specimen belongs to a study of control samples from healthy donors and cancer patients. The sequencing sample was made of PBMCs. The clonotype was recovered from a woman aged 45-59 years with colorectal cancer.

The CDR3 is CASSVYVWDIQYF. Written as DNA, the CDR3 is TGTGCCAGCAGCGTTTACGTCTGGGACATTCAGTACTTC. The chain links TRBV7-2 to TRBJ2-4, with D uncertain. V lost 5 bases to trimming and J lost 8 bases, with 13 bases between them. The germline CDR1 and CDR2 sequences are SGHTA and FQGNSA. This CDR3 is 13 amino acids long.